A single sample gave rise to the 6 T cell receptor beta chains below, sequenced in a study of HIV-infected patients and healthy controls. Whole blood was used without fractionation, so all unsorted peripheral T cells were included. cDNA was made from 500 ng RNA using alpha and beta constant primers. Alpha and beta chain libraries were made separately by chain-specific third strand synthesis with multiplexing indices. MiXCR was run by TCRdb on the 5' RACE reads, yielding one entry per CDR3 protein. The sample shows some 9,600 distinct CDR3 sequences, 7% to 8.5% of them seen only once. This sample comprised blood, obtained before antiretroviral therapy. The receptors were sampled from an adult with HIV infection.

This clonotype was counted at least ten times. The CDR3 spells CASSFKLVAYEQYF. In nucleotides, the CDR3 is TGTGCCAGCAGCTTTAAACTAGTCGCGTACGAGCAGTACTTC. This rearrangement joins TRBV5-6 to TRBJ2-7; TRBD2 might be the D (5 bases). CDR1 and CDR2 (germline): SGHDT, YYEEEE. The CDR3 contains 14 residues. Trimming stripped 2 bases from V and 4 bases from J, with 13 bases between.

This clonotype was counted ten times or more. The V and J genes are TRBV7-9 and TRBJ2-7; TRBD1 might be the D (5 bases). Trimming left V 3 bases short and J 5 bases short, with 11 bases between. This CDR3 has 13 residues. Per the germline V gene, CDR1 is SEHNR and CDR2 is FQNEAQ (reference sequence). For the CDR3, the DNA is TGTGCCAGCAGCTTCCCGCAGGGCCACGAGCAGTACTTC. Its protein is CASSFPQGHEQYF.

This clonotype came up many times. This chain connects TRBV12-3 or TRBV12-4 to TRBJ1-1; TRBD1 aligns across 7 bases. V was clipped by 7 bases and J by 7 bases; unmatched bases: 9. There are 13 residues in the CDR3. As DNA, the CDR3 is TGTGCCAGCATTCGGACAGGCTTAGGTGAAGCTTTCTTT. This gives the protein CASIRTGLGEAFF.

The V gene is TRBV29-1, the J gene TRBJ2-5; TRBD1 might be the D (5 bases). The CDR3 is 13 residues long. V lost 8 bases, J lost 1 base, and 14 bases lay in between. Germline assignment: CDR1 SQVTM and CDR2 ANQGSEA. As DNA, the CDR3 is TGCAGCCTGATAGGGGCGGCCCAAGAGACCCAGTACTTC. It specifies CSLIGAAQETQYF.

Ten or more counts support this clonotype. The chain carries TRBV28 and TRBJ1-2; unclear D gene. Germline CDR1 and CDR2: MDHEN and SYDVKM. Between the trimmed V and J ends, which lost 5 bases and 2 bases, there was a span of 12 bases. This CDR3 has 14 amino acids. CDR3 amino acids: CASSPPWQNYGYTF. In DNA, the CDR3 is TGTGCCAGCAGTCCCCCGTGGCAGAACTATGGCTACACCTTC.

This clonotype was observed many times. This rearrangement joins TRBV7-9 to TRBJ1-1; no clear D gene. Trimming took off 4 bases at V and 3 bases at J, with 12 bases between the two ends. Germline V lookup: CDR1 SEHNR, CDR2 FQNEAQ (reference sequence). This CDR3 contains 14 residues. CDR3 nucleotide sequence: TGTGCCAGCAGCTCCCAAATGGCCCACACTGAAGCTTTCTTT. It codes for CASSSQMAHTEAFF.